A selection of T cell receptor beta chains follows, all from one sample in a study of response to subunit inactivated influenza vaccine. From the RT-PCR reads, TCRdb called clonotypes with MiXCR, one entry per CDR3 protein. Of roughly 700,000 distinct CDR3 sequences detected, around 13% appear once; the ten largest clones hold roughly 6.4%. The sample in question was PBMCs from blood, obtained 14 to 15 days before vaccination. These receptor sequences come from a man between 45 and 60 years old who received an inactivated influenza vaccine. Both conserved end residues are part of each CDR3. The D gene is left open where the match is weak. The size entry is marked missing in some rows and otherwise reads once, few, many or a size class.

abundance | j_gene | d_gene | v_gene | CDR3aa | CDR3nt
once | TRBJ2-1 | TRBD1 | TRBV29-1 | CSVTRDRALNEQFF | TGCAGCGTGACCCGGGACAGGGCCCTCAATGAGCAGTTCTTC
many | TRBJ2-5 | TRBD1 | TRBV5-1 | CASSLGQGARETQYF | TGCGCCAGCAGCTTGGGTCAGGGGGCGCGAGAGACCCAGTACTTC
few | TRBJ2-3 | NA | TRBV7-9 | CASTPTRGEGTDTQYF | TGTGCCAGCACTCCGACGAGGGGCGAGGGCACAGATACGCAGTATTTT
few | TRBJ2-7 | TRBD1 | TRBV7-9 | CASSQDRGGPPYF | TGTGCCAGCAGCCAGGACAGGGGAGGGCCCCCGTACTTC
NA | TRBJ2-7 | NA | TRBV29-1 | CSVVVQFSYEQYF | TGCAGCGTTGTTGTACAGTTCTCCTACGAGCAGTACTTC
NA | TRBJ2-2 | NA | TRBV4-1 | CASSQGRVTGELFF | TGCGCCAGCAGCCAAGGGAGGGTCACCGGGGAGCTGTTTTTT
few | TRBJ2-1 | TRBD2 | TRBV7-7 | CASSLLAGIEQFF | TGTGCCAGCAGCTTACTAGCGGGAATTGAGCAGTTCTTC
NA | TRBJ2-2 | TRBD2 | TRBV2 | CASSELLAGVNGELFF | TGTGCCAGCAGTGAACTGCTAGCGGGGGTTAACGGGGAGCTGTTTTTT
NA | TRBJ2-7 | TRBD2 | TRBV30 | CAWSVGLAGEQYF | TGTGCCTGGAGTGTTGGACTAGCTGGCGAGCAGTACTTC
few | TRBJ1-2 | NA | TRBV5-6 | CASSPGRVGFGYTF | TGTGCCAGCAGCCCCGGACGGGTAGGATTTGGCTACACCTTC
NA | TRBJ1-1 | NA | TRBV29-1 | CSIKDSDTEAFF | TGCAGCATAAAGGACTCTGACACTGAAGCTTTCTTT
NA | TRBJ1-5 | NA | TRBV7-2 | CASSRTPGNQPQHF | TGTGCCAGCAGCCGCACCCCGGGAAATCAGCCCCAGCATTTT
NA | TRBJ1-2 | NA | TRBV21-1 | CASNLFRGNGYTF | TGTGCCAGCAACCTCTTTCGGGGGAACGGCTACACCTTC
NA | TRBJ2-7 | TRBD1 | TRBV7-2 | CASSGRRGRNEQYF | TGTGCCAGCAGCGGGCGCAGGGGGCGGAACGAGCAGTACTTC
few | TRBJ2-3 | TRBD1 | TRBV6-1 | CASRRTGRVADTQYF | TGTGCCAGCAGAAGGACAGGGAGAGTCGCAGATACGCAGTATTTT
NA | TRBJ1-2 | NA | TRBV12-3/TRBV12-4 | CASRIRGYGYTF | TGTGCCAGCAGAATCAGGGGTTATGGCTACACCTTC
few | TRBJ2-3 | NA | TRBV6-5 | CASSYRGDTQYF | TGTGCCAGCAGTTACCGAGGGGATACGCAGTATTTT
NA | TRBJ2-7 | TRBD2 | TRBV12-3/TRBV12-4 | CASSFRPGGAYEQYF | TGTGCCAGCAGTTTCCGGCCGGGGGGGGCCTACGAGCAGTACTTC
many | TRBJ1-5 | NA | TRBV20-1 | CSARGQLNQPQHF | TGCAGTGCTAGAGGACAGCTCAATCAGCCCCAGCATTTT
few | TRBJ2-2 | NA | TRBV5-6 | CASSYWQGANTGELFF | TGTGCCAGCAGCTACTGGCAGGGAGCGAACACCGGGGAGCTGTTTTTT
many | TRBJ1-1 | NA | TRBV7-6 | CASSTGLNTEAFF | TGTGCCAGCAGTACAGGGCTGAACACTGAAGCTTTCTTT
many | TRBJ1-5 | NA | TRBV5-5 | CASRPYLADPSNQPQHF | TGTGCCAGCAGACCATACCTGGCAGACCCTAGCAATCAGCCCCAGCATTTT
NA | TRBJ2-1 | TRBD2 | TRBV6-2/TRBV6-3 | CATARASGRYYNEQFF | TGTGCCACGGCCCGGGCTAGCGGGAGATACTACAATGAGCAGTTCTTC
NA | TRBJ2-2 | NA | TRBV27 | CASSLRGTVALGTGELFF | TGTGCCAGCAGTTTAAGAGGCACAGTGGCCTTGGGCACCGGGGAGCTGTTTTTT
NA | TRBJ2-3 | TRBD2 | TRBV5-4 | CASSEGGTSADTQYF | TGTGCCAGCAGCGAGGGCGGGACTAGTGCAGATACGCAGTATTTT
many | TRBJ2-1 | NA | TRBV28 | CASSPPWDNEQFF | TGTGCCAGCAGTCCCCCTTGGGACAATGAGCAGTTCTTC
NA | TRBJ2-5 | NA | TRBV20-1 | CSARDQRAEETQYF | TGCAGTGCTAGAGATCAACGGGCAGAAGAGACCCAGTACTTC
few | TRBJ2-7 | TRBD2 | TRBV9 | CASSPFTPGLAYEQYF | TGTGCCAGCAGTCCCTTTACTCCGGGACTAGCGTACGAGCAGTACTTC
NA | TRBJ2-1 | NA | TRBV12-3/TRBV12-4 | CASSYRDDEQFF | TGTGCCAGCAGTTACAGGGATGATGAGCAGTTCTTC
NA | TRBJ2-5 | TRBD2 | TRBV20-1 | CSARDSASGTSETQYF | TGCAGTGCTAGAGATTCGGCTAGCGGGACTAGCGAGACCCAGTACTTC
NA | TRBJ2-6 | NA | TRBV29-1 | CSVDDWAGIQSGANVLTF | TGCAGCGTCGATGACTGGGCGGGAATCCAGTCCGGGGCCAACGTCCTGACTTTC
NA | TRBJ2-2 | NA | TRBV7-8 | CASSSSVSPGELFF | TGTGCCAGCAGCTCTAGCGTATCTCCCGGGGAGCTGTTTTTT
few | TRBJ2-1 | NA | TRBV10-3 | CAISEEAGGNEQFF | TGTGCCATCAGTGAGGAGGCGGGCGGGAATGAGCAGTTCTTC
NA | TRBJ2-5 | NA | TRBV29-1 | CSVGEGSETQYF | TGCAGCGTTGGCGAGGGTAGCGAGACCCAGTACTTC
few | TRBJ1-2 | NA | TRBV20-1 | CSARVSGAMDHTF | TGCAGTGCTAGAGTTTCAGGGGCCATGGACCACACCTTC
NA | TRBJ2-7 | TRBD2 | TRBV4-2 | CASSPRGGFYEQYF | TGTGCCAGCAGCCCTCGGGGGGGCTTCTACGAGCAGTACTTC
few | TRBJ2-5 | TRBD2 | TRBV28 | CASSFVGGTGGTQYF | TGTGCCAGCAGTTTCGTGGGGGGGACCGGGGGGACCCAGTACTTC
few | TRBJ2-3 | NA | TRBV7-9 | CASSLDVAADTQYF | TGTGCCAGCAGCTTAGATGTAGCGGCAGATACGCAGTATTTT
few | TRBJ2-3 | NA | TRBV25-1 | CASSLGHEADTQYF | TGTGCCAGCAGTCTTGGACACGAGGCAGATACGCAGTATTTT
few | TRBJ2-1 | TRBD1 | TRBV5-1 | CASSFTGTGYNEQFF | TGCGCCAGCAGCTTCACCGGGACAGGGTACAATGAGCAGTTCTTC
NA | TRBJ2-1 | TRBD2 | TRBV27 | CASSPGTSGRHNEQFF | TGTGCCAGCAGTCCCGGGACTAGCGGGAGGCACAATGAGCAGTTCTTC
NA | TRBJ2-1 | TRBD2 | TRBV20-1 | CSARGGSGRDPYNEQFF | TGCAGTGCTAGAGGGGGGAGCGGGAGGGACCCATACAATGAGCAGTTCTTC